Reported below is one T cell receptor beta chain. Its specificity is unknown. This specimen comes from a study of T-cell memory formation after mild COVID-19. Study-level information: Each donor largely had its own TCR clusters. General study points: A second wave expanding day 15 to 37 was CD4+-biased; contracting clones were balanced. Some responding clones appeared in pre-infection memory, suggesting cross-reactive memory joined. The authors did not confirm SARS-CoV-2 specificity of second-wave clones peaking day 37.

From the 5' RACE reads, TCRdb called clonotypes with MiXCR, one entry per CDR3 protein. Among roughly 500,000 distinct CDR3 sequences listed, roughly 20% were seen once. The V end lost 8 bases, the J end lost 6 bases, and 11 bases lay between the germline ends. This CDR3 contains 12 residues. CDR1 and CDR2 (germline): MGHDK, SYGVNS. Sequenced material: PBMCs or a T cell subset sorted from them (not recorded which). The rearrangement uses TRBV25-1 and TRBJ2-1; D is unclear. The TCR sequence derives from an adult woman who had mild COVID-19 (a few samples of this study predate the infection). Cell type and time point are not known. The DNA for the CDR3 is TGTGCCAGCTCGGTGGCCATCAATGAGCAGTTCTTC. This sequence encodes CASSVAINEQFF. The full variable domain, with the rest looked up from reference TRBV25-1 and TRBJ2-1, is EADIYQTPRYLVIGTGKKITLECSQTMGHDKMYWYQQDPGMELHLIHYSYGVNSTEKGDLSSESTVSRIRTEHFPLTLESARPSHTSQYLCASSVAINEQFFGPGTRLTVL.